This T cell receptor (beta chain) was recovered during a study of cytomegalovirus exposure and HLA in healthy donors. Findings of the study overall: In a later analysis, TCR beta V- and J-gene trimming showed a link to a missense DCLRE1C variant. According to an earlier analysis, most TCR beta V segments yielded productive rearrangements about 90% or about 30% of the time.

Remarks on this clone: Antigen specificity is unknown.

PCR was performed using 60 Vbeta and 13 Jbeta primers. Authors' analysis steps: Unique TCR beta chains totaled some 88 million in a later count, with roughly 11 million of them shared. The data were produced by immunoSEQ multiplex PCR, yet TCRdb's version contains in-frame clones alone and is incomplete. D and trimming were read from the DNA, whereas the V and J calls and clone size are those reported in that table. The sample yields fewer than 150,000 clones, around 77% seen once. The origin of this receptor is a woman in her forties or fifties in good health and CMV-seronegative. The sequenced sample was PBMCs.

This CDR3 is CASNRDREKLFF. The CDR3 region has the DNA TGTGCCAGCAACCGGGACAGAGAAAAACTGTTTTTT. The J gene is TRBJ1-4, the V gene TRBV7-9; 7 positions agree with TRBD1. The germline gives CDR1 SEHNR, CDR2 FQNEAQ (reference sequence). CDR3 length: 12 amino acids. The ends lost 7 bases at V and 8 bases at J; junction bases unmatched: 4.